A single sample gave rise to the 25 T cell receptor beta chains below, sequenced in a study of CD8 T cells in ankylosing spondylitis. TCRdb re-derived calls from the 5' RACE reads in MiXCR, one entry per CDR3 protein. The sample has 200,000 to 250,000 distinct CDR3 sequences; roughly 10% are singletons. The sample consisted of blood, either unsorted or a sorted T cell fraction (not recorded which). These receptors were taken from a male donor with ankylosing spondylitis or in good health (not recorded which).

In this sample, this clonotype turned up many times. V is TRBV2 and J is TRBJ2-2, with D unresolved. This CDR3 is 15 amino acids long. V gave up 4 bases and J gave up 4 bases, with 13 bases separating them. From germline, CDR1 is SNHLY and CDR2 FYNNEI. The CDR3 nucleotides read TGTGCCAGCAGTGGTAATGGTGCGGCCACCGGGGAGCTGTTTTTT. Its protein is CASSGNGAATGELFF. Full variable domain (remainder filled in from reference TRBV2 and TRBJ2-2): EPEVTQTPSHQVTQMGQEVILRCVPISNHLYFYWYRQILGQKVEFLVSFYNNEISEKSEIFDDQFSVERPDGSNFTLKIRSTKLEDSAMYFCASSGNGAATGELFFGEGSRLTVL.

This clonotype was counted many times. The chain joins TRBV10-3 to TRBJ1-6; 8 bases match TRBD1. V dropped 3 bases and J dropped 7; count of bases not matched to a gene: 5. Germline V gene sequence: CDR1 ENHRY, CDR2 SYGVKD. CDR3 size: 15 residues. The CDR3 reads CAISEQGEMNSPLHF. The CDR3 bases are TGTGCCATCAGTGAACAGGGGGAGATGAATTCACCCCTCCACTTT.

This rearrangement joins TRBV7-9 to TRBJ2-2; D uncertain. CDR1 is SEHNR, CDR2 FQNEAQ, per germline (reference sequence). This CDR3 comprises 13 residues. V was cut by 5 bases and J by 4 bases, with 8 bases left in between. CDR3: CASSPTVTGELFF. The DNA of the CDR3 is TGTGCCAGCAGCCCTACAGTCACCGGGGAGCTGTTTTTT.

Only a few counts were recorded for this clonotype. This chain uses TRBV19 with TRBJ1-1, with D unclear. CDR3 size: 13 residues. Per the germline V gene, CDR1 is LNHDA and CDR2 is SQIVND (reference sequence). V shed 4 bases and J shed 6 bases, with 12 bases lying between them. In DNA form, the CDR3 reads TGTGCCAGTAGTACCCGACCGCCGCCTGAAGCTTTCTTT. Translating it yields CASSTRPPPEAFF.

This clonotype came up many times. The gene calls are TRBV29-1 and TRBJ2-1; 8 positions agree with TRBD1. CDR1 and CDR2 from the germline V gene are SQVTM and ANQGSEA. J gave up 4 bases and V 2 bases, and 7 bases lay outside the gene matches. This CDR3 region has 15 residues. This CDR3 reads CSVEKGDRQYNEQFF. The CDR3 DNA is TGCAGCGTTGAAAAGGGGGACAGGCAATACAATGAGCAGTTCTTC.

The chain employs TRBV7-2 and TRBJ2-1; no reliable D call. V was pared by 6 bases and J by 7 bases, with 13 bases between. In germline, CDR1 is SGHTA, CDR2 FQGNSA. The CDR3 has 13 amino acids. CDR3 in amino acids: CASRGPQGNEQFF. CDR3 DNA sequence: TGTGCCAGCAGAGGACCCCAAGGGAATGAGCAGTTCTTC.

This clonotype was counted at least ten times. This sequence joins TRBV3-1 and TRBJ2-1, with TRBD2 as a possible D gene (5 bases). Germline V CDR1 and CDR2: LGHDT, YNNKEL (reference sequence). Between the trimmed V and J ends, which lost 4 bases and 3 bases, there was a span of 19 bases. The CDR3 runs to 17 residues. The chain's CDR3 is CASSRTSSPSYYNEQFF. CDR3 sequence (DNA): TGTGCCAGCAGCCGCACTAGTTCCCCTTCCTACTACAATGAGCAGTTCTTC.

The rearrangement joins TRBV12-3 or TRBV12-4 to TRBJ2-1; 14 bases fit TRBD2. V lost 4 bases, J lost 12 bases, and 11 bases stayed unmatched. The CDR3 sequence is 16 residues long. The CDR3 DNA sequence: TGTGCCAGCAGTTCCGGACTAGCGGGGGGCGGGTGGGCGCAGTTCTTC. Its translation: CASSSGLAGGGWAQFF.

Ten or more counts support this clonotype. The rearrangement links TRBV5-1 to TRBJ1-2, with D possibly being TRBD1 (5 bases). Germline V gene lookup returns CDR1 SGHRS and CDR2 YFSETQ. CDR3 length equals 18 residues. The V gene lost 3 bases and the J gene lost 5 bases, with 26 bases spanning the gap. CDR3 amino acids: CASSWASVRGPNLYGYTF. The CDR3 DNA is TGCGCCAGCAGCTGGGCATCGGTACGGGGCCCAAATCTGTATGGCTACACCTTC.

This rearrangement joins TRBV10-3 to TRBJ2-6; weak D call: TRBD2 (6 bases). Trimming removed 6 bases at V and 0 bases at J, with 15 bases between. Germline assignment: CDR1 ENHRY and CDR2 SYGVKD. CDR3 size: 17 residues. The CDR3 loop is CAISVLAPSSGANVLTF. The CDR3 nucleotides read TGTGCCATCAGCGTACTAGCACCTAGCTCTGGGGCCAACGTCCTGACTTTC.

This chain joins TRBV10-3 and TRBJ2-7; the D gene is possibly TRBD1 (7 bases). The CDR3 length is 14 residues. CDR1 and CDR2 (germline): ENHRY, SYGVKD. Trimming pared 7 bases from V and 4 bases from J, leaving 17 bases between. The CDR3 DNA is TGTGCCATCACGAGAGGGCAGGGGGGATACGAGCAGTACTTC. Translated, it gives CAITRGQGGYEQYF.

To note about this clonotype: One end of the junction varies from germline; a read error may be responsible. The rearrangement links TRBV12-3 or TRBV12-4 to TRBJ1-2; D ambiguous. CDR3 length: 12 residues. CDR3 sequence (DNA): TGTGCCAGCAGTTTAGCGGGATATGACTACACCTTC. Amino acid sequence: CASSLAGYDYTF.

The CDR3 loop is CASSEKNTDTQYF. As DNA, the CDR3 is TGTGCCAGCAGTGAAAAGAACACAGATACGCAGTATTTT. The chain couples TRBV25-1 to TRBJ2-3, with D uncertain. V was trimmed by 2 bases and J by 2 bases, leaving 5 bases between them. The germline gives CDR1 MGHDK, CDR2 SYGVNS. CDR3 length equals 13 residues.

There are many counts of this clonotype. The CDR3 nucleotides read TGTGCCAGCAGTTCGACAGGGGGGACCACTGAAGCTTTCTTT. Its protein is CASSSTGGTTEAFF. The genes are TRBV12-3 or TRBV12-4 and TRBJ1-1, with 9 nucleotides matching TRBD1. V trimming: 4 bases; J trimming: 4 bases; junction bases outside the gene matches: 4. The CDR3 spans 14 residues.

This clonotype has ten or more counts. The chain couples TRBV5-1 to TRBJ1-1; 8 bases agree with TRBD1. V shed 2 bases, J shed 0 bases, and the junction held 3 bases outside the gene matches. The germline V gene encodes CDR1 SGHRS and CDR2 YFSETQ. The CDR3 contains 15 residues. CDR3 DNA: TGCGCCAGCAGCTTACAGGGGGACATGAACACTGAAGCTTTCTTT. This codes for CASSLQGDMNTEAFF.

At least ten counts were recorded for this clonotype. The rearrangement links TRBV29-1 to TRBJ2-7; no reliable D call. V lost 2 bases to trimming and J lost 0 bases, with 14 bases between them. The V gene's germline CDR1 is SQVTM and CDR2 ANQGSEA. CDR3 length: 15 residues. The CDR3: CSVETPDVSSYEQYF. The CDR3 DNA follows: TGCAGCGTTGAAACCCCAGACGTGAGCTCCTACGAGCAGTACTTC.

This clonotype was recorded at least ten times. The chain combines TRBV27 with TRBJ1-1; D remains ambiguous. Trimming shortened V by 2 bases and J by 5 bases, and 12 bases separated the two germline ends. CDR1 is MNHEY and CDR2 is SMNVEV in the germline V gene (reference sequence). This CDR3 is built from 14 residues. The CDR3 protein is CASSLRNTNTEAFF. In nucleotides, the CDR3 is TGTGCCAGCAGTTTACGGAACACGAATACTGAAGCTTTCTTT.

In its sample, this clonotype was seen many times. Here the CDR3 DNA reads TGTGCCAGCAGTGAGAGGCGAGAGGCGTCCTATGGCTACACCTTC. Residues: CASSERREASYGYTF. The rearrangement joins TRBV2 to TRBJ1-2; D is undetermined. V was trimmed by 3 bases and J by 4 bases, leaving 15 bases between them. CDR1 is SNHLY, CDR2 FYNNEI, per germline. The CDR3 runs to 15 residues.

This clonotype came up a few times. The rearrangement joins TRBV10-2 to TRBJ1-6; no definite D call. The germline V gene has CDR1 WSHSY and CDR2 SAAADI. Trimming stripped 2 bases from V and 0 bases from J, with 17 bases between. CDR3 length equals 19 residues. CDR3 nucleotides: TGCGCCAGCAGTGAGGGCAGGCTAGTGAAGAGCTCCTATAATTCACCCCTCCACTTT. This translates into CASSEGRLVKSSYNSPLHF.

This clonotype has ten or more counts. The V and J genes are TRBV25-1 and TRBJ2-2, with TRBD1 as a possible D gene (6 bases). Germline V gives CDR1 MGHDK, CDR2 SYGVNS. The germline V and J ends were trimmed by 1 base and 5 bases, with 14 bases remaining between them. The CDR3 is 16 residues long. The CDR3 DNA is TGTGCCAGCAGTGAATGGGGCAGGGGCCCAACCGGGGAGCTGTTTTTT. Translated: CASSEWGRGPTGELFF.

This chain connects TRBV6-5 to TRBJ2-1; no firm D call. V lost 3 bases and J 3 bases, leaving 21 bases between the germline ends. Per germline, CDR1 MNHEY and CDR2 SVGAGI. The CDR3 is 18 residues long. The CDR3 bases are TGTGCCAGCAGTTATTCCCAAGGGTCGCAGGCTCGCTACAATGAGCAGTTCTTC. Translation gives CASSYSQGSQARYNEQFF.

This clonotype has just a few counts. This rearrangement joins TRBV20-1 to TRBJ2-5; the D call may be TRBD1 or TRBD2 (5 bases each). The CDR3 length is 15 residues. Per germline, CDR1 DFQATT and CDR2 SNEGSKA (reference sequence). V shed 1 base and J shed 0 bases, with 12 bases lying between them. CDR3 bases: TGCAGTGCTAGAGTAGCGAGCAGGGACCAAGAGACCCAGTACTTC. Its translation is CSARVASRDQETQYF.

This clonotype came up many times. V and J are TRBV20-1 and TRBJ1-5, with a weak D call TRBD1 (6 bases). The CDR3 covers 13 residues. Trimming pared 6 bases from V and 0 bases from J, leaving 9 bases between. Germline V gene data show CDR1 as DFQATT and CDR2 as SNEGSKA (reference sequence). The CDR3 DNA sequence: TGCAGTGCCAAGGACAGTAGCAATCAGCCCCAGCATTTT. This translates into CSAKDSSNQPQHF.

This clonotype was seen ten or more times. The chain carries TRBV15 and TRBJ1-2; 8 nucleotides align to TRBD1. The ends lost 2 bases at V and 4 bases at J; junction bases unmatched: 3. This CDR3 is built from 14 residues. CDR1 is LNHNV and CDR2 is YYDKDF in the germline V gene (reference sequence). Here the CDR3 reads CATSRPGGFYGYTF. The CDR3 coding sequence is TGTGCCACCAGCAGACCAGGGGGCTTCTATGGCTACACCTTC.

The sample holds many counts of this clonotype. The chain combines TRBV6-4 with TRBJ1-1; D gene uncertain. Germline assignment: CDR1 MRHNA and CDR2 SNTAGT. The CDR3 is made up of 15 amino acids. V was cut by 2 bases and J by 6 bases, with 16 bases left in between. CDR3 amino acids: CASSDSEGSYAEAFF. DNA for the CDR3: TGTGCCAGCAGTGACAGCGAGGGTTCCTACGCTGAAGCTTTCTTT.